The 20 T cell receptor beta chains below were found in one sample sequenced in a study of patients and donors after allogeneic stem cell transplantation. TCRdb re-called the RT-PCR reads through MiXCR, storing one row per CDR3 protein. The table shows about 410,000 distinct CDR3 sequences, with 16% occurring only once. The sample comprised blood, either unsorted or a sorted T cell fraction (not recorded which). Receptors were obtained from a human donor who was either an allogeneic HSCT recipient or a stem cell or donor lymphocyte infusion donor (not recorded which). It is not recorded whose cells these are; they may come from a transplant donor.

This clonotype showed up just a few times. CDR3 bases: TGTGCCAGCAGCTCGAGGGACATCTCAAGCTATGGCTACACCTTC. Its translation: CASSSRDISSYGYTF. The V and J genes are TRBV7-9 and TRBJ1-2; tentative D call: TRBD1 (6 bases). The CDR3 spans 15 residues. Germline CDR1 SEHNR, CDR2 FQNEAQ (reference sequence). V dropped 4 bases and J dropped 4 bases, with 16 bases sitting between them.

This clonotype was seen at least ten times. The chain has TRBV12-3 or TRBV12-4 and TRBJ1-3; D perhaps matches TRBD1 (5 bases). The V and J ends lost 8 bases and 4 bases respectively, with 15 bases between them. This CDR3 region has 14 residues. In DNA, the CDR3 is TGTGCCAGCGGTTCGACAGCGACGGGAAACACCATATATTTT. This gives the protein CASGSTATGNTIYF.

The CDR3 DNA is TGTGCCAGCAGCTTGGAGGGTAGTAGAGCCTACGAGCAGTACTTC. Encoded protein: CASSLEGSRAYEQYF. The chain employs TRBV5-6 and TRBJ2-7; D not resolved. V was cut by 0 bases and J by 2 bases, with 12 bases left in between. Germline V gives CDR1 SGHDT, CDR2 YYEEEE. CDR3 size: 15 residues.

The V and J genes are TRBV18 and TRBJ2-3, with 9 bases fitting TRBD2. The CDR3 totals 15 residues. J was trimmed by 2 bases and V by 3 bases; bases with no gene match: 3. Germline values: CDR1 KGHSH, CDR2 LQKENI. Here the CDR3 reads CASSPLAGSTDTQYF. For the CDR3, the DNA is TGTGCCAGCTCACCCCTAGCGGGATCCACAGATACGCAGTATTTT. Supplemented by reference TRBV18 and TRBJ2-3, the full variable domain reads NAGVMQNPRHLVRRRGQEARLRCSPMKGHSHVYWYRQLPEEGLKFMVYLQKENIIDESGMPKERFSAEFPKEGPSILRIQQVVRGDSAAYFCASSPLAGSTDTQYFGPGTRLTVL.

This chain joins TRBV4-2 and TRBJ2-3, with no clear D. The CDR3 totals 16 residues. V lost 2 bases and J lost 2, with 14 bases in between. CDR1 LGHNA and CDR2 YNFKEQ come from the germline V gene. The DNA of the CDR3 is TGTGCCAGCAGCCAATATGGGGAAAGACTCACAGATACGCAGTATTTT. The encoded protein is CASSQYGERLTDTQYF.

The table lists this clonotype with a few counts. The chain employs TRBV12-3 or TRBV12-4 and TRBJ1-5; D perhaps matches TRBD1 (6 bases). Trimming removed 1 base from V and 2 bases from J, with 15 bases in between. This CDR3 has 17 amino acids. The CDR3 sequence: CASSLGGGEDRNQPQHF. The CDR3 DNA reads as TGTGCCAGCAGTTTAGGCGGGGGCGAGGATCGCAATCAGCCCCAGCATTTT.

The chain has TRBV6-5 and TRBJ2-2; TRBD1 or TRBD2 may be the D gene (5 bases each). Germline assignment: CDR1 MNHEY and CDR2 SVGAGI. The V end lost 4 bases, the J end lost 6 bases, and 12 bases lay between the germline ends. The length of the CDR3 is 14 residues. DNA of the CDR3: TGTGCCAGCAGTTCTGGGGGTAGCCCCGGGGAGCTGTTTTTT. This sequence encodes CASSSGGSPGELFF.

CDR3 sequence (DNA): TGTGCCAGCAGCCAGGGGAGCGCCTCCTACAATGAGCAGTTCTTC. Protein sequence: CASSQGSASYNEQFF. V gene TRBV5-5 combines with J gene TRBJ2-1; TRBD1 is a possible D gene (6 bases). CDR3 size: 15 residues. V was cut by 4 bases and J by 0 bases, with 11 bases left in between. Germline CDR1 SGHKS, CDR2 YYEKEE (reference sequence).

The V gene is TRBV29-1, the J gene TRBJ2-5; D ambiguous. CDR3 length: 12 residues. Germline values: CDR1 SQVTM, CDR2 ANQGSEA. V was pared by 4 bases and J by 2 bases, with 8 bases between. The DNA of the CDR3 is TGCAGCGTTGCCCCGGTGCAAGAGACCCAGTACTTC. Protein product: CSVAPVQETQYF.

This clonotype was seen repeatedly, ten times or more. The chain couples TRBV12-3 or TRBV12-4 to TRBJ2-1, with TRBD2 matching 7 bases. CDR3 length: 14 residues. Germline trimming cut 3 bases from V and 9 bases from J; bases unmatched to any gene: 8. The CDR3 spells CASSFREGTPEQFF. In DNA, the CDR3 is TGTGCCAGCAGTTTCAGGGAGGGTACGCCTGAGCAGTTCTTC.

The rearrangement links TRBV2 to TRBJ1-2; 12 bases are a match to TRBD1. The trim removed 5 bases at V and 7 bases at J, leaving 11 bases unmatched. The germline CDR1 and CDR2 sequences are SNHLY and FYNNEI. The CDR3 extends over 16 amino acids. The CDR3 DNA reads TGTGCCAGCAGTCGGGACAGGGGGCGCATCGGGGGTGGCTACACCTTC. This codes for CASSRDRGRIGGGYTF.

The chain recombines TRBV20-1 with TRBJ2-3, with TRBD2 matching over 9 bases. This CDR3 region has 15 residues. Germline CDR1 reads DFQATT; CDR2 reads SNEGSKA (reference sequence). V was pared by 5 bases and J by 8 bases, with 14 bases of the junction left unmatched. In DNA, the CDR3 is TGCAGTGCTCCTCAACCGGGACTAGCAGGGGGTACGCAGTATTTT. This encodes CSAPQPGLAGGTQYF.

V and J are TRBV10-3 and TRBJ2-3; D unclear. CDR1 and CDR2 from the germline V gene are ENHRY and SYGVKD. The CDR3 extends over 15 amino acids. Trimming removed 3 bases from V and 4 bases from J, with 14 bases in between. The CDR3 reads CAISDVRSKPDTQYF. Here the CDR3 DNA reads TGTGCCATCAGTGACGTCCGCTCAAAGCCAGATACGCAGTATTTT.

The chain uses TRBV3-1 and TRBJ2-3, with D hard to call. This CDR3 has 12 amino acids. Germline loops: CDR1 LGHDT, CDR2 YNNKEL (reference sequence). V lost 2 bases to trimming and J lost 6 bases, with 6 bases between them. The CDR3: CASSQLGDTQYF. The CDR3, as DNA: TGTGCCAGCAGCCAATTAGGGGATACGCAGTATTTT.

This clonotype came up a few times. The chain carries TRBV6-1 and TRBJ2-1; D is possibly TRBD1 (6 bases). V dropped 1 base and J dropped 3 bases, with 10 bases sitting between them. Looked up from germline, CDR1 is MNHNS and CDR2 is SASEGT. The length of the CDR3 is 15 residues. The CDR3 bases are TGTGCCAGCAGTGAAGGGGCAGGGGACTACAATGAGCAGTTCTTC. The encoded protein is CASSEGAGDYNEQFF.

This clonotype appeared a few times. This chain links TRBV5-1 with TRBJ2-4; D possibly corresponds to TRBD1 (6 bases). This CDR3 comprises 12 residues. Trimming removed 5 bases at V and 5 bases at J, with 8 bases between. Germline CDR1 and CDR2: SGHRS and YFSETQ. The CDR3 DNA reads TGCGCCAGCAGGGACAGCGAAAACATTCAGTACTTC. Translating gives CASRDSENIQYF.

The chain combines TRBV24-1 with TRBJ2-7; 7 nucleotides align to TRBD1. The ends lost 4 bases at V and 3 bases at J; junction bases unmatched: 2. Germline CDR1 and CDR2: KGHDR and SFDVKD. The CDR3 covers 13 residues. DNA of the CDR3: TGTGCCACCAGTGACTGGGACAGCTACGAGCAGTACTTC. This gives the protein CATSDWDSYEQYF.

The chain couples TRBV20-1 to TRBJ2-1; D gene uncertain. There are 12 residues in the CDR3. CDR1 and CDR2 from the germline V gene are DFQATT and SNEGSKA (reference sequence). Trimming took 6 bases from V and 1 from J, leaving 7 bases between them. The CDR3 is CSATPSYNEQFF. DNA for the CDR3: TGCAGTGCCACCCCTTCCTACAATGAGCAGTTCTTC.

This clonotype occurred a few times. The J gene is TRBJ1-4, the V gene TRBV12-3 or TRBV12-4, with a possible D match to TRBD1 (5 bases). This CDR3 comprises 17 residues. V was shortened by 5 bases and J by 0 bases, with 16 bases between the two germline ends. The CDR3 loop is CASSPDIYSATNEKLFF. CDR3 sequence (DNA): TGTGCCAGCAGTCCGGACATATACTCTGCAACTAATGAAAAACTGTTTTTT.

This clonotype was seen a handful of times. The chain combines TRBV2 with TRBJ2-5; TRBD1 agrees at 12 bases. CDR3 size: 18 residues. Unmatched junction bases numbered 16, after V lost 6 bases and J lost 5 bases. The germline V gene has CDR1 SNHLY and CDR2 FYNNEI. CDR3: CASSPRKGQGASLETQYF. The CDR3 region has the DNA TGTGCCAGCAGCCCGAGAAAGGGACAGGGGGCTAGTTTGGAGACCCAGTACTTC. Complete variable domain (other parts from reference TRBV2 and TRBJ2-5): EPEVTQTPSHQVTQMGQEVILRCVPISNHLYFYWYRQILGQKVEFLVSFYNNEISEKSEIFDDQFSVERPDGSNFTLKIRSTKLEDSAMYFCASSPRKGQGASLETQYFGPGTRLLVL.